The source of this TCR beta chain is a study of blood T cell repertoires in COVID-19. As for the study in general: The origin of the acute and convalescent COVID-19 samples was the United States, Italy and Spain. PBMCs, B-cell-depleted T cells, or T cells provided the cDNA or gDNA that made up the material.

Per the study methods: Nucleated cell number was recorded as an estimate derived from reference gene primer amplification. Sequencing used immunoSEQ multiplex PCR; TCRdb keeps in-frame clones, though not all of them. V and J calls and clone size are copied from that table; D and trimming were computed from the DNA. In the table there are about 300,000 clones, around nine tenths of which are singletons. This clonotype was sampled from a woman aged 25 to 39 with COVID-19, enrolled during active disease. The sequenced sample was peripheral blood.

The CDR3 DNA reads TGTGCCAGCAGTTACTCGCCAGATAGCAATCAGCCCCAGCATTTT. Translated, it gives CASSYSPDSNQPQHF. J is TRBJ1-5 and V is TRBV6-2 or TRBV6-3; D not resolved. The germline CDR1 and CDR2 sequences are MNHEY and SVGEGT. This CDR3 comprises 15 residues. With 0 bases removed from V and 0 bases from J, the gap between germline ends came to 6 bases.